This T cell receptor beta chain was recovered during a study of T cells in Graves' hyperthyroidism and ophthalmopathy. The TCR beta CDR3 regions underwent amplification using RNA transcripts as the source. During a first-round RT-PCR of the TCR CDR3, the HTBI primer set was used. TCRdb reprocessed the multiplex PCR reads with MiXCR, giving one entry per CDR3 protein. Of hundreds of thousands of distinct CDR3 sequences in the sample, around 42% were seen once. This clonotype was seen just once. Its antigen is not identified. A lack of ophthalmopathy progression within 18 months defined stable Graves' hyperthyroidism. Overall study results and limits: Ophthalmopathy was model-predicted a median around seven months pre-onset. Appearing also in blood were most of the thyroid clonotypes expanded above 0.001.

Trimming shortened V by 0 bases and J by 2 bases, and 20 bases separated the two germline ends. This CDR3 has 18 amino acids. Germline V gene sequence: CDR1 LNHNV, CDR2 YYDKDF (reference sequence). The chain links TRBV15 to TRBJ2-7; D remains unclear. The TCR was taken from a woman aged 18-30 years with Graves' hyperthyroidism. The specimen sequenced was peripheral blood or thyroid tissue (not recorded which). This CDR3 is CATSRDRVVIEATYEQYF. Written as DNA, the CDR3 is TGTGCCACCAGCAGAGATCGGGTTGTTATCGAGGCGACCTACGAGCAGTACTTC.